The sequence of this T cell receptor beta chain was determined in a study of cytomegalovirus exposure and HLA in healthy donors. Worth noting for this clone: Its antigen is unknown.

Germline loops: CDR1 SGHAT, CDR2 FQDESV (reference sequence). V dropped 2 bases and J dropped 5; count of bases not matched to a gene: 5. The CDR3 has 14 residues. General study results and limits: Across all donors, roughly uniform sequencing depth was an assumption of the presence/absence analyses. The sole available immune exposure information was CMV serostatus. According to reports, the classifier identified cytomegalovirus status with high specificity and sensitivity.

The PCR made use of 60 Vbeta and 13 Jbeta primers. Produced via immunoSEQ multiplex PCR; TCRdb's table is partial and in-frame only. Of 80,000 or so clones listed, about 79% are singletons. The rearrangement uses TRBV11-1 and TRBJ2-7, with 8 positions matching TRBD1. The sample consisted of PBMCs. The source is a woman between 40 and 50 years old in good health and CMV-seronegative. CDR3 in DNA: TGTGCCAGCAGCTTAATACAGGGGGATCACGAGCAGTACTTC. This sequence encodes CASSLIQGDHEQYF. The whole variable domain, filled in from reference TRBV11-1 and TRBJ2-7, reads EAEVAQSPRYKITEKSQAVAFWCDPISGHATLYWYRQILGQGPELLVQFQDESVVDDSQLPKDRFSAERLKGVDSTLKIQPAELGDSAMYLCASSLIQGDHEQYFGPGTRLTVT.